Below, 14 T cell receptor beta chains from the same sample are listed, as sequenced in a study of T cells in Graves' hyperthyroidism and ophthalmopathy. Using RNA transcripts as the source, TCR beta CDR3 regions were amplified. With the HTBI primer set, the TCR CDR3 went through a first round of RT-PCR. Each CDR3 protein gets one entry after TCRdb re-called the multiplex PCR reads with MiXCR. The profile shows approximately 370,000 distinct CDR3 sequences, about 18% of them singletons. The material sequenced was blood. These receptors all come from a woman aged 25 to 39 with Graves' hyperthyroidism that later progressed to Graves' ophthalmopathy.

This clonotype was seen at least ten times. The chain combines TRBV28 with TRBJ1-5; perhaps TRBD1 as D (5 bases). Germline lookup yields CDR1 MDHEN and CDR2 SYDVKM. CDR3 length equals 15 residues. Trimming left V 6 bases short and J 0 bases short, with 12 bases between. The CDR3 region is CASSNRIYSNQPQHF. The CDR3 coding sequence is TGTGCCAGCAGCAACAGGATTTATAGCAATCAGCCCCAGCATTTT.

J is TRBJ2-6 and V is TRBV15, with 8 bases lining up with TRBD1. Germline CDR1 and CDR2: LNHNV and YYDKDF (reference sequence). The CDR3 contains 17 residues. J gave up 0 bases and V 5 bases, and 6 bases lay outside the gene matches. The CDR3 sequence is CATSGGTGHSGANVLTF. CDR3 in DNA: TGTGCCACCAGCGGGGGGACAGGACACTCTGGGGCCAACGTCCTGACTTTC.

The chain recombines TRBV28 with TRBJ2-7; the match to TRBD1 covers 7 bases. The CDR3 runs 15 residues. The V gene end was trimmed by 5 bases and the J gene end by 3 bases; junction bases not matched to a gene: 10. Germline values: CDR1 MDHEN, CDR2 SYDVKM. Here the CDR3 DNA reads TGTGCCAGCAGTGAGGGTAAGGGACAGATCTACGAGCAGTACTTC. Residues: CASSEGKGQIYEQYF.

The gene calls are TRBV12-3 or TRBV12-4 and TRBJ2-2; D may be TRBD1 or TRBD2 (5 bases each). The V end was cut by 7 bases, the J end by 0 bases, with 15 bases between. The CDR3 is 16 residues long. CDR3 sequence reads: CASKTTGTANTGELFF. The CDR3 DNA is TGTGCCAGCAAAACTACGGGGACCGCGAACACCGGGGAGCTGTTTTTT.

This clonotype was observed at least ten times. The J gene is TRBJ2-5, the V gene TRBV2; no clear D gene. Looked up from germline, CDR1 is SNHLY and CDR2 is FYNNEI. The CDR3 has 13 residues. Trimming removed 4 bases from V and 3 bases from J, with 9 bases in between. The CDR3 reads CASSVRSKETQYF. The DNA of the CDR3 is TGTGCCAGCAGTGTTAGGTCCAAAGAGACCCAGTACTTC.

The genes are TRBV7-9 and TRBJ2-5; D might be TRBD1 or TRBD2, each matching 5 bases. V lost 0 bases and J 5 bases, leaving 10 bases between the germline ends. The germline CDR1 and CDR2 sequences are SEHNR and FQNEAQ (reference sequence). This CDR3 region has 14 residues. The CDR3 DNA follows: TGTGCCAGCAGCTTAGCGGGACCGGTGGAGACCCAGTACTTC. Amino acids: CASSLAGPVETQYF. The full variable domain, with the rest looked up from reference TRBV7-9 and TRBJ2-5, is DTGVSQNPRHKITKRGQNVTFRCDPISEHNRLYWYRQTLGQGPEFLTYFQNEAQLEKSRLLSDRFSAERPKGSFSTLEIQRTEQGDSAMYLCASSLAGPVETQYFGPGTRLLVL.

This sequence joins TRBV10-2 and TRBJ1-5; 8 positions match TRBD1. V shed 11 bases, J shed 4 bases, and the junction held 7 bases outside the gene matches. The CDR3 runs to 13 residues. Germline V CDR1 and CDR2: WSHSY, SAAADI. The CDR3 DNA follows: TGCGCCTGCCGGGACAGGTCAAATCAGCCCCAGCATTTT. It specifies CACRDRSNQPQHF.

This clonotype was counted only a few times. The chain joins TRBV3-1 to TRBJ2-1, with 13 bases identical to TRBD2. This CDR3 has 16 residues. After removal of 4 bases from V and 9 bases from J, the junction contained 9 bases not matched to a gene. In germline, CDR1 is LGHDT, CDR2 YNNKEL (reference sequence). The CDR3 region is CASSLLAGGPAGEQFF. For the CDR3, the DNA is TGTGCCAGCAGCCTACTAGCGGGAGGGCCCGCCGGTGAGCAGTTCTTC.

This chain joins TRBV5-6 and TRBJ2-7, with TRBD1 as a possible D gene (6 bases). With 2 bases removed from V and 3 bases from J, the gap between germline ends came to 15 bases. Germline assignment: CDR1 SGHDT and CDR2 YYEEEE. The CDR3 spans 15 residues. DNA of the CDR3: TGTGCCAGCAGCTTTTCCGGGACACCTAACTACGAGCAGTACTTC. Its translation is CASSFSGTPNYEQYF. The whole variable domain, filled in from reference TRBV5-6 and TRBJ2-7, reads DAGVTQSPTHLIKTRGQQVTLRCSPKSGHDTVSWYQQALGQGPQFIFQYYEEEERQRGNFPDRFSGHQFPNYSSELNVNALLLGDSALYLCASSFSGTPNYEQYFGPGTRLTVT.

This clonotype was picked up many times. J is TRBJ1-3 and V is TRBV5-1; maybe TRBD1 (6 bases). V lost 0 bases and J 0 bases, leaving 13 bases between the germline ends. Germline CDR1 SGHRS, CDR2 YFSETQ. This CDR3 spans 17 amino acids. The DNA of the CDR3 is TGCGCCAGCAGCTTGGCATTCGGGGGCAGCTCTGGAAACACCATATATTTT. It specifies CASSLAFGGSSGNTIYF.

This clonotype was counted many times. This sequence joins TRBV28 and TRBJ1-2; D remains ambiguous. With 2 bases removed from V and 7 bases from J, the gap between germline ends came to 20 bases. The germline CDR1 and CDR2 sequences are MDHEN and SYDVKM. The CDR3 has 16 residues. The CDR3: CASSLQGILWGGGYTF. CDR3 coding DNA: TGTGCCAGCAGTTTACAAGGGATACTTTGGGGAGGTGGCTACACCTTC.

The CDR3: CASSHSGNFDNEQFF. The CDR3 bases are TGTGCCAGCAGCCACAGCGGGAACTTTGACAATGAGCAGTTCTTC. V is TRBV13 and J is TRBJ2-1; 7 bases align to TRBD2. The length of the CDR3 is 15 residues. V trimming: 5 bases; J trimming: 5 bases; junction bases outside the gene matches: 9. Germline V gene lookup returns CDR1 PRHDT and CDR2 FYEKMQ (reference sequence).

There are a few counts of this clonotype. The chain couples TRBV24-1 to TRBJ2-5; TRBD2 matches at 9 bases. The CDR3 extends over 15 amino acids. Germline V gives CDR1 KGHDR, CDR2 SFDVKD. V lost 1 base, J lost 2 bases, and 1 base stayed unmatched. The chain's CDR3 is CATSDFLAGQETQYF. The DNA of the CDR3 is TGTGCCACCAGTGATTTCCTAGCGGGACAAGAGACCCAGTACTTC.

This clonotype was counted only a few times. This sequence joins TRBV4-1 and TRBJ2-5; D not resolved. CDR1 and CDR2 from the germline V gene are MGHRA and YSYEKL. V shed 1 base and J shed 1 base, with 16 bases lying between them. This CDR3 region has 17 residues. DNA of the CDR3: TGCGCCAGCAGCCAAGGGGTTTCTGTCCTGTTCCAAGAGACCCAGTACTTC. Protein sequence: CASSQGVSVLFQETQYF.